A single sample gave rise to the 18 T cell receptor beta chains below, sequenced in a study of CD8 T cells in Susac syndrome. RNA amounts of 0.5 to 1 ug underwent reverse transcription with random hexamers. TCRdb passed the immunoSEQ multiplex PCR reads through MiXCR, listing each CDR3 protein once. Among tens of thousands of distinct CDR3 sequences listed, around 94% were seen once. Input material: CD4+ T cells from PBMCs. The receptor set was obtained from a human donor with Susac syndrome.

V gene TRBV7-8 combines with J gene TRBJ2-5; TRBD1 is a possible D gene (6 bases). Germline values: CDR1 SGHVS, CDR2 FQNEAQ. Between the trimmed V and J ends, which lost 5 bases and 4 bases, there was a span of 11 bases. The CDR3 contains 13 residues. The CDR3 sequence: CASSNRVGETQYF. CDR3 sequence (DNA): TGTGCCAGCAGCAACAGGGTCGGAGAGACCCAGTACTTC.

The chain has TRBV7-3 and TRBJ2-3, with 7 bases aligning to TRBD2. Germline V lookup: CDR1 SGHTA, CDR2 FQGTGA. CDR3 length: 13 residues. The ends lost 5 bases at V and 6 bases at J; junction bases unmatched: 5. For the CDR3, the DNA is TGTGCCAGCAGCCCGGGAGGCGGGGATACGCAGTATTTT. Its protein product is CASSPGGGDTQYF.

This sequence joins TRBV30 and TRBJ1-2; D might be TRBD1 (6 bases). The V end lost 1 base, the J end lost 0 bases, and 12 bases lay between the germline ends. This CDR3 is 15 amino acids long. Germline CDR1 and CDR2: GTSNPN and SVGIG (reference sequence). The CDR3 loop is CAWSADSLANYGYTF. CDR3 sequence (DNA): TGTGCCTGGAGTGCGGACAGCTTAGCTAACTATGGCTACACCTTC.

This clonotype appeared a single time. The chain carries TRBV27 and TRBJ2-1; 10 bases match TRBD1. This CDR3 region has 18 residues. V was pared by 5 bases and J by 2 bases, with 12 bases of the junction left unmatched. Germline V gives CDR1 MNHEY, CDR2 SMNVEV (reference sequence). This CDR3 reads CASSPPGQGIRTYNEQFF. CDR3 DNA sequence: TGTGCCAGCAGTCCCCCGGGACAGGGGATTCGGACCTACAATGAGCAGTTCTTC.

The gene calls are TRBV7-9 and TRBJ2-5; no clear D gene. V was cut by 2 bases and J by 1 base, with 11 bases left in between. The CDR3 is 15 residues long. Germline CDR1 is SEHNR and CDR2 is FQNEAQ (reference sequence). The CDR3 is CASSLLPGAQETQYF. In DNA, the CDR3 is TGTGCCAGCAGCTTACTCCCCGGAGCCCAAGAGACCCAGTACTTC.

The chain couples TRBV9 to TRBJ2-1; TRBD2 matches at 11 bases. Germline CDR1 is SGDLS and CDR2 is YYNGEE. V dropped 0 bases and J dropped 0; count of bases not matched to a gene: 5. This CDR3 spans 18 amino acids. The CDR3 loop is CASSVASLAGGSYNEQFF. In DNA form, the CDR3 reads TGTGCCAGCAGCGTAGCTTCTCTAGCGGGGGGCTCCTACAATGAGCAGTTCTTC.

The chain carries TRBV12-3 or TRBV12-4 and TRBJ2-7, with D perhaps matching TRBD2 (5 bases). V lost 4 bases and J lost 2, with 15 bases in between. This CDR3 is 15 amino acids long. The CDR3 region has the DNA TGTGCCAGCAGTTCTTTCCAGGAGGAGGCCTACGAGCAGTACTTC. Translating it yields CASSSFQEEAYEQYF.

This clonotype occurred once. The CDR3 region has the DNA TGCAGTGCTAGAGTGGCGGGGGCCCGGGATACGCAGTATTTT. Translating gives CSARVAGARDTQYF. This chain connects TRBV20-1 to TRBJ2-3, with a tentative D call TRBD2 (7 bases). Germline CDR1 reads DFQATT; CDR2 reads SNEGSKA (reference sequence). This CDR3 contains 14 residues. V gave up 1 base and J gave up 6 bases, with 14 bases separating them.

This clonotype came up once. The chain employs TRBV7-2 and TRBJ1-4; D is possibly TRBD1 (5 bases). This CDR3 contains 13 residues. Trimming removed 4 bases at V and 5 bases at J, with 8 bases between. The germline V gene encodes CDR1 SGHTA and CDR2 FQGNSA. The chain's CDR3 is CASSSGANEKLFF. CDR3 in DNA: TGTGCCAGCAGCTCCGGGGCGAATGAAAAACTGTTTTTT.

The CDR3 DNA is TGCGCCAGCAGCCAAAGGACAGCGAACACCGGGGAGCTGTTTTTT. Its translation: CASSQRTANTGELFF. V and J are TRBV4-3 and TRBJ2-2, with D perhaps matching TRBD1 (6 bases). Trimming took off 2 bases at V and 0 bases at J, with 7 bases between the two ends. CDR1 LGHNA and CDR2 YSLEER come from the germline V gene. This CDR3 comprises 15 residues.

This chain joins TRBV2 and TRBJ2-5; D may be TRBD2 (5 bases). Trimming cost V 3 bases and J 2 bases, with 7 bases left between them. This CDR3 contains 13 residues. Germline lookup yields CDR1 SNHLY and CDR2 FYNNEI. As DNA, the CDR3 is TGTGCCAGCAGTGACGGGATACAAGAGACCCAGTACTTC. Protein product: CASSDGIQETQYF.

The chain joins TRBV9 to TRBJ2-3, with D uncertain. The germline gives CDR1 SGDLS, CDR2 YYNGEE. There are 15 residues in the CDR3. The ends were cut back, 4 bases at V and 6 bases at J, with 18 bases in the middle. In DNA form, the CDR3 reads TGTGCCAGCAGCTACCAAGCCCTGAGCAAGGATACGCAGTATTTT. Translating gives CASSYQALSKDTQYF.

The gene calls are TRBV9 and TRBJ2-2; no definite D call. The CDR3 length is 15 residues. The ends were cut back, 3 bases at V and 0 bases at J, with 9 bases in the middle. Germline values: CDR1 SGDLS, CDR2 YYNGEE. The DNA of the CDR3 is TGTGCCAGCAGCGGGGCAGTGTCGAACACCGGGGAGCTGTTTTTT. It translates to CASSGAVSNTGELFF.

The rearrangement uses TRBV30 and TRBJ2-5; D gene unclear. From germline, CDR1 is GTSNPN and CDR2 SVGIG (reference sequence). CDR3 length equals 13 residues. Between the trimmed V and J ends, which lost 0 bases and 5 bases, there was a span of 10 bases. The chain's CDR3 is CAWSVIAGETQYF. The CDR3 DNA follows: TGTGCCTGGAGTGTGATAGCTGGGGAGACCCAGTACTTC.

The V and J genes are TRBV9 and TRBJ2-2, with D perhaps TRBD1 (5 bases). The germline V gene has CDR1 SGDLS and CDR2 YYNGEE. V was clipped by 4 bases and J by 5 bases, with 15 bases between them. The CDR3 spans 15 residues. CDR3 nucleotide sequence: TGTGCCAGCAGCCCCCAGTCGGCAGGGACCGGGGAGCTGTTTTTT. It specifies CASSPQSAGTGELFF.

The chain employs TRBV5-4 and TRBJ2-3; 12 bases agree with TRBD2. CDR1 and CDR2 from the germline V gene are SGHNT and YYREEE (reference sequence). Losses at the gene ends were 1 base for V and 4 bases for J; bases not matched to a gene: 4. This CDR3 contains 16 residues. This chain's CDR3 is CASSLRLAGGPDTQYF. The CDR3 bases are TGTGCCAGCAGCTTGAGGCTAGCGGGGGGGCCAGATACGCAGTATTTT. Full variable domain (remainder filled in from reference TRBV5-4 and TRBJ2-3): ETGVTQSPTHLIKTRGQQVTLRCSSQSGHNTVSWYQQALGQGPQFIFQYYREEENGRGNFPPRFSGLQFPNYSSELNVNALELDDSALYLCASSLRLAGGPDTQYFGPGTRLTVL.

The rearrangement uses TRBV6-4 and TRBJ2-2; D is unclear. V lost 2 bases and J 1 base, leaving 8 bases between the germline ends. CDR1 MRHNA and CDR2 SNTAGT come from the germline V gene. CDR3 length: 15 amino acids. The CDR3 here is CASSDRPGNTGELFF. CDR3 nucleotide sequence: TGTGCCAGCAGTGACCGCCCCGGGAACACCGGGGAGCTGTTTTTT.

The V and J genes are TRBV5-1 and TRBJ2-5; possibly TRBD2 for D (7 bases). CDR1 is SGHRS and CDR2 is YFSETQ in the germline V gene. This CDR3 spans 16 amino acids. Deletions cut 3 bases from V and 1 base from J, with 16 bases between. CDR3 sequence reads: CASSSHGAGAQETQYF. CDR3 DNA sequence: TGCGCCAGCAGCTCCCATGGTGCGGGGGCCCAAGAGACCCAGTACTTC.